This TCR beta chain was profiled in a study of technical replicates of blood from several donors. The germline V and J ends were trimmed by 8 bases and 8 bases, with 15 bases remaining between them. Germline CDR1 and CDR2: MNHEY and SMNVEV (reference sequence). This CDR3 contains 12 residues. Assay: immunoSEQ multiplex PCR; the TCRdb copy retains only in-frame clones and omits some. This table holds 70,000 or so clones, around 92% found once. Source material: T cells isolated from PBMCs. This TCR was sampled from a human donor in good health. This chain links TRBV27 with TRBJ1-2, with D perhaps TRBD1 (6 bases). CDR3: CASGTGTLGYTF. The CDR3 DNA reads as TGTGCCAGCGGCACCGGGACATTAGGCTACACCTTC.